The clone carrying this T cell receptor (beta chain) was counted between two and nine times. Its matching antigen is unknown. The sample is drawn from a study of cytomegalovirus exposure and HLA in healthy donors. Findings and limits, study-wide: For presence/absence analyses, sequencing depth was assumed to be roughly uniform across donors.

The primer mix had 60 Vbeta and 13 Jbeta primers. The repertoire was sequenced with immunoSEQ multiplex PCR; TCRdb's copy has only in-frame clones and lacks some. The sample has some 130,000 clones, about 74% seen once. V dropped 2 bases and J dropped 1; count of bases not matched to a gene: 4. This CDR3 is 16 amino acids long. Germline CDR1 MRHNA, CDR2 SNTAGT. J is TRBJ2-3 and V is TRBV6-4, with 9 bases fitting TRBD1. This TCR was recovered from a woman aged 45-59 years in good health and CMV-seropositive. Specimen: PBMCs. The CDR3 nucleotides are TGTGCCAGCAGTGACCGGACAGGGGACGGCACAGATACGCAGTATTTT. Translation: CASSDRTGDGTDTQYF.